This T cell receptor beta chain comes out of a study of radiation and T cells in renal cell carcinoma. The CDR3 loop spans 14 amino acids. V was clipped by 4 bases and J by 2 bases; unmatched bases: 5. The germline V gene has CDR1 SNHLY and CDR2 FYNNEI. Repertoires were generated with immunoSEQ multiplex PCR, while TCRdb's copy carries only in-frame clones and drops some. Among some 150,000 clones, approximately 86% were seen once, and the ten largest hold under 20%. Indicated time point: blood 4 weeks post-SBRT, at nephrectomy. As to treatment: 15 Gy SBRT to primary tumor, nephrectomy 4 weeks later. Sequenced material: blood, taken from a patient whose treatment included radiotherapy and nephrectomy. This clonotype was sampled from a woman in her 50s with renal cell carcinoma. The V gene is TRBV2, the J gene TRBJ2-7; 7 bases are a match to TRBD1. The CDR3 region has the DNA TGTGCCAGCAGTGCGCGGACAGGAGCCTACGAGCAGTACTTC. Translated: CASSARTGAYEQYF. The full variable domain, its missing parts supplied by reference TRBV2 and TRBJ2-7, is EPEVTQTPSHQVTQMGQEVILRCVPISNHLYFYWYRQILGQKVEFLVSFYNNEISEKSEIFDDQFSVERPDGSNFTLKIRSTKLEDSAMYFCASSARTGAYEQYFGPGTRLTVT.